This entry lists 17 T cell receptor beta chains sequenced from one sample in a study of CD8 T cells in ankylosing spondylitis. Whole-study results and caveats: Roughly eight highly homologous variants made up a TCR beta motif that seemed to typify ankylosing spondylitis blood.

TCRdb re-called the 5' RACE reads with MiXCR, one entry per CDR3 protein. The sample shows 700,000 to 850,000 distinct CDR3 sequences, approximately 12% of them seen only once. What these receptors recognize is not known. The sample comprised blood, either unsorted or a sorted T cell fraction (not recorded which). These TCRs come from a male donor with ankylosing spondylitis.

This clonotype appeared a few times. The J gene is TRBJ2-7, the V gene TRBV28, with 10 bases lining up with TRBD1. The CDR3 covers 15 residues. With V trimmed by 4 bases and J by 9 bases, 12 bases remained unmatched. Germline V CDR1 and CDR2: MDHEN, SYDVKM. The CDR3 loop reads CASSSLDGTGARQYF. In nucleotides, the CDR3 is TGTGCCAGCAGTTCCCTGGATGGGACAGGGGCTCGGCAGTACTTC. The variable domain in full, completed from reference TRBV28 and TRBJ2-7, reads DVKVTQSSRYLVKRTGEKVFLECVQDMDHENMFWYRQDPGLGLRLIYFSYDVKMKEKGDIPEGYSVSREKKERFSLILESASTNQTSMYLCASSSLDGTGARQYFGPGTRLTVT.

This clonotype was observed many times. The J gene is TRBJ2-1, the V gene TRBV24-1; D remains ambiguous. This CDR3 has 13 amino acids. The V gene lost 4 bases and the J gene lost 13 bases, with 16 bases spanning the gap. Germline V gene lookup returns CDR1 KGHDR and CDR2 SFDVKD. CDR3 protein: CATSESGPVGQFF. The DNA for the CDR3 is TGTGCCACCAGTGAATCCGGGCCCGTAGGACAGTTCTTC.

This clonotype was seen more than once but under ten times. In DNA form, the CDR3 reads TGTGCCATCACTCCTAGCGGGGGGTTTAGCACAGATACGCAGTATTTT. Translation gives CAITPSGGFSTDTQYF. The chain carries TRBV10-3 and TRBJ2-3; 11 bases map to TRBD2. Germline-derived CDR1 and CDR2 are ENHRY and SYGVKD. This CDR3 is 16 amino acids long. V was clipped by 7 bases and J by 0 bases; unmatched bases: 6.

The CDR3 is CASSQEDPGDTQYF. The CDR3 DNA follows: TGCGCCAGCAGCCAAGAAGACCCTGGAGATACGCAGTATTTT. V gene TRBV4-3 combines with J gene TRBJ2-3; D unresolved. Germline CDR1 LGHNA, CDR2 YSLEER. The CDR3 is made up of 14 amino acids. V was trimmed by 0 bases and J by 5 bases, leaving 9 bases between them.

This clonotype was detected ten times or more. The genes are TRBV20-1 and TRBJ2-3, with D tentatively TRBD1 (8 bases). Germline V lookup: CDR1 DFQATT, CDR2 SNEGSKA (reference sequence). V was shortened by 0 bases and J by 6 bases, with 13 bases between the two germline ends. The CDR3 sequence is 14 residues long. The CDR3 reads CSARDDRGGDTQYF. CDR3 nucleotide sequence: TGCAGTGCTAGAGATGACAGGGGAGGGGATACGCAGTATTTT.

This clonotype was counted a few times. CDR3 loop: CASSPPRADSYNEQFF. CDR3 in DNA: TGTGCCAGCTCACCACCGAGGGCAGACTCCTACAATGAGCAGTTCTTC. This chain links TRBV18 with TRBJ2-1; TRBD2 might be the D (5 bases). The germline V gene has CDR1 KGHSH and CDR2 LQKENI. The CDR3 is 16 amino acids. The V end lost 0 bases, the J end lost 0 bases, and 9 bases lay between the germline ends.

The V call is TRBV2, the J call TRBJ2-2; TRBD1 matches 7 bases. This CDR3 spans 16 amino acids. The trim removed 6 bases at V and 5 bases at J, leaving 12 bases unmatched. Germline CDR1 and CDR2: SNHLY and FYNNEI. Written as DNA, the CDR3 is TGTGCCAGCAGCCCACCGGGACAGAGAGGAACCGGGGAGCTGTTTTTT. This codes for CASSPPGQRGTGELFF. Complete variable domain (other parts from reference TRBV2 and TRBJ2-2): EPEVTQTPSHQVTQMGQEVILRCVPISNHLYFYWYRQILGQKVEFLVSFYNNEISEKSEIFDDQFSVERPDGSNFTLKIRSTKLEDSAMYFCASSPPGQRGTGELFFGEGSRLTVL.

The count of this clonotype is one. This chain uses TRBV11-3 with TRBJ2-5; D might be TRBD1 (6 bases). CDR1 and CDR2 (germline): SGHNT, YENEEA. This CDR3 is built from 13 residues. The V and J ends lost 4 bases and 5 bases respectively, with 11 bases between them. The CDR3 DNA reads TGTGCCAGCAGCTCAGGGGACCCGGAGACCCAGTACTTC. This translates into CASSSGDPETQYF.

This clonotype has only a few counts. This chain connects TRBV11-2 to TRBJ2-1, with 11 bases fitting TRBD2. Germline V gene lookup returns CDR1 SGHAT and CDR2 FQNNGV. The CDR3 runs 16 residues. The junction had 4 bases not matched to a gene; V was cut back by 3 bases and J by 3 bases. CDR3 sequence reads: CASSFDSGGGYNEQFF. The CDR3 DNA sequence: TGTGCCAGCAGCTTCGATAGCGGGGGGGGCTACAATGAGCAGTTCTTC.

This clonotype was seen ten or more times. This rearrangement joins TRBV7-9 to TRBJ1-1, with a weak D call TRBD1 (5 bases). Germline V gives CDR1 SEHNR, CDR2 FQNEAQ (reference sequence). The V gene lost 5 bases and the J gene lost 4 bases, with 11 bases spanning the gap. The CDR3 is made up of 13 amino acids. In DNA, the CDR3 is TGTGCCAGCAGCCCCAGGACAAGCACTGAAGCTTTCTTT. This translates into CASSPRTSTEAFF.

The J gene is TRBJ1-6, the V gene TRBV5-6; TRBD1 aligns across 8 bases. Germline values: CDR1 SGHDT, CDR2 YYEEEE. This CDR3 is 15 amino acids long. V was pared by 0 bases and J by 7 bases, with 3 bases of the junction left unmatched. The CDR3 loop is CASSLAGGLNSPLHF. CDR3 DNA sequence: TGTGCCAGCAGCTTGGCAGGGGGCTTAAATTCACCCCTCCACTTT.

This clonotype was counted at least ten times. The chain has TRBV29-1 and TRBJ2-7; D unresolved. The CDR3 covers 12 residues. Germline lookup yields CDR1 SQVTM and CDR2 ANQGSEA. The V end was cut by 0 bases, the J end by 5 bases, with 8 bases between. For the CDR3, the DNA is TGCAGCGTTGAAGAACGAGATGACGAGCAGTACTTC. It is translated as CSVEERDDEQYF.

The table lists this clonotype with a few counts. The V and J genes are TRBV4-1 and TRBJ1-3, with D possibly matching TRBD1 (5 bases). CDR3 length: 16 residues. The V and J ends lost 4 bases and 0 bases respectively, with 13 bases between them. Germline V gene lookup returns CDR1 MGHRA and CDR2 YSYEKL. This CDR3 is CASSPRTPSSGNTIYF. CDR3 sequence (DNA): TGCGCCAGCAGCCCCAGGACACCGAGCTCTGGAAACACCATATATTTT.

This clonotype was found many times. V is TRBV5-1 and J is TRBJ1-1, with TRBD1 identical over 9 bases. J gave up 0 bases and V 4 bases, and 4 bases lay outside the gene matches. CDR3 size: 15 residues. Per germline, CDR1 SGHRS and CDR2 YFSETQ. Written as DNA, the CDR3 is TGCGCCAGCAGCCCGGGACAGGGTTTGAACACTGAAGCTTTCTTT. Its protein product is CASSPGQGLNTEAFF.

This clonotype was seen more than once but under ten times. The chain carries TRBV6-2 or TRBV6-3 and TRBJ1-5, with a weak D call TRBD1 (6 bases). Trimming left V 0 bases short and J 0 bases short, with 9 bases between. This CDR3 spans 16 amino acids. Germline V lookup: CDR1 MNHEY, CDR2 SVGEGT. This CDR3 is CASSYSEGDSNQPQHF. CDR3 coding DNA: TGTGCCAGCAGTTACTCGGAGGGGGATAGCAATCAGCCCCAGCATTTT.

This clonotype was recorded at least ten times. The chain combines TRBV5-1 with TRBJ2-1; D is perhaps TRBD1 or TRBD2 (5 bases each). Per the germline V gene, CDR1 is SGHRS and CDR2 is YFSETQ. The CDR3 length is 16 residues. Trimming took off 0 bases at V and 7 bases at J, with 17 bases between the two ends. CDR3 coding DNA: TGCGCCAGCAGCTTGGCCGGGACCCCGAGCGCAAATGAGCAGTTCTTC. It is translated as CASSLAGTPSANEQFF.

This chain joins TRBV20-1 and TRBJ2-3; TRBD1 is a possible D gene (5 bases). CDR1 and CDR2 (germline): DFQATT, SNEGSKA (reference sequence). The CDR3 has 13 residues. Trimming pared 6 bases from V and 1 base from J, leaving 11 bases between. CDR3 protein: CSALGPGTDTQYF. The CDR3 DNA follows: TGCAGTGCATTGGGGCCGGGCACAGATACGCAGTATTTT.